The 29 T cell receptor beta chains in this list originate from one sample, sequenced in a study of blood T cell repertoires in COVID-19. Sequencing was performed with immunoSEQ multiplex PCR; in TCRdb, only in-frame clones are kept and a portion is missing. The data show some 200,000 clones, 70% to 90% seen once. The sample comprised peripheral blood. These receptors originate from a man older than 75 with acute or convalescent COVID-19.

The gene calls are TRBV4-2 and TRBJ2-3, with TRBD1 as a possible D gene (7 bases). The ends were cut back, 4 bases at V and 2 bases at J, with 16 bases in the middle. Looked up from germline, CDR1 is LGHNA and CDR2 is YNFKEQ. This CDR3 is built from 16 residues. The CDR3 loop is CASSRGGDRPTDTQYF. The CDR3 nucleotides read TGTGCCAGCAGCCGAGGAGGGGACAGACCCACAGATACGCAGTATTTT.

The rearrangement uses TRBV13 and TRBJ2-3; TRBD2 matches 7 bases. Per germline, CDR1 PRHDT and CDR2 FYEKMQ (reference sequence). The CDR3 consists of 17 residues. The trim removed 5 bases at V and 2 bases at J, leaving 13 bases unmatched. The CDR3 loop reads CASSASTSTEATDTQYF. The DNA for the CDR3 is TGTGCCAGCAGCGCCTCGACTAGCACGGAGGCCACAGATACGCAGTATTTT.

The gene calls are TRBV6-2 or TRBV6-3 and TRBJ2-4; 11 nucleotides line up with TRBD2. The CDR3 consists of 18 residues. Germline CDR1 MNHEY, CDR2 SVGEGT. Trimming removed 4 bases from V and 0 bases from J; junction bases left unmatched: 8. The CDR3 region is CASSFSTSGNLAKNIQYF. For the CDR3, the DNA is TGTGCCAGCAGTTTCTCGACTAGCGGGAACCTAGCCAAAAACATTCAGTACTTC.

In nucleotides, the CDR3 is TGTGCCAGCAGCTCCCAGCGGGGAAATGAGCAGTTCTTC. This codes for CASSSQRGNEQFF. The V and J genes are TRBV7-2 and TRBJ2-1; 7 nucleotides match TRBD2. V trimming: 4 bases; J trimming: 7 bases; junction bases outside the gene matches: 4. This CDR3 is 13 amino acids long. Germline lookup yields CDR1 SGHTA and CDR2 FQGNSA.

This clone was seen only once. The chain is built from TRBV6-6 and TRBJ2-5; D is perhaps TRBD1 (5 bases). Germline loops: CDR1 MNHNY, CDR2 SVGAGI (reference sequence). V was pared by 2 bases and J by 1 base, with 8 bases between. This CDR3 region has 14 residues. For the CDR3, the DNA is TGTGCCAGCAGTTACGACAGTGCCCAAGAGACCCAGTACTTC. It translates to CASSYDSAQETQYF.

The V call is TRBV28, the J call TRBJ2-7; TRBD1 matches at 10 bases. V dropped 5 bases and J dropped 6; count of bases not matched to a gene: 13. The CDR3 extends over 16 amino acids. The V gene's germline CDR1 is MDHEN and CDR2 SYDVKM. CDR3 sequence reads: CASSLTWGQGTVEQYF. The CDR3, as DNA: TGTGCCAGCAGTCTAACCTGGGGACAGGGGACGGTCGAGCAGTACTTC.

The chain employs TRBV10-2 and TRBJ1-6, with no clear D. This CDR3 has 15 amino acids. Germline CDR1 and CDR2: WSHSY and SAAADI. Deletions cut 2 bases from V and 9 bases from J, with 14 bases between. CDR3 nucleotides: TGCGCCAGCAGTGAGATGGACCGTCGGGGTTCACCCCTCCACTTT. It is translated as CASSEMDRRGSPLHF.

The chain recombines TRBV5-8 with TRBJ1-4; D is perhaps TRBD1 (5 bases). Germline CDR1 is SGHTS and CDR2 is YDEGEE. This CDR3 is 15 amino acids long. The V end was cut by 2 bases, the J end by 0 bases, with 8 bases between. CDR3 in amino acids: CASSLGAATNEKLFF. CDR3 in DNA: TGTGCCAGCAGCTTAGGGGCTGCAACTAATGAAAAACTGTTTTTT.

The rearrangement joins TRBV7-9 to TRBJ2-1; a possible D gene is TRBD1 (5 bases). Trimming stripped 5 bases from V and 3 bases from J, with 17 bases between. Germline CDR1 is SEHNR and CDR2 is FQNEAQ (reference sequence). This CDR3 is built from 16 residues. This CDR3 is CASSLAIGQGYNEQFF. The CDR3 bases are TGTGCCAGCAGCCTGGCAATAGGTCAGGGCTACAATGAGCAGTTCTTC.

The gene calls are TRBV9 and TRBJ2-2; D is possibly TRBD1 (5 bases). Germline-derived CDR1 and CDR2 are SGDLS and YYNGEE. V lost 0 bases to trimming and J lost 4 bases, with 10 bases between them. CDR3 length equals 15 residues. This CDR3 reads CASSVAFQGTGELFF. The CDR3 nucleotides are TGTGCCAGCAGCGTAGCCTTCCAGGGCACCGGGGAGCTGTTTTTT. Together with reference TRBV9 and TRBJ2-2, the CDR3 gives the full variable domain: DSGVTQTPKHLITATGQRVTLRCSPRSGDLSVYWYQQSLDQGLQFLIQYYNGEERAKGNILERFSAQQFPDLHSELNLSSLELGDSALYFCASSVAFQGTGELFFGEGSRLTVL.

The V and J genes are TRBV11-2 and TRBJ2-7; 12 nucleotides agree with TRBD2. There are 14 residues in the CDR3. V shed 2 bases and J 4 bases; nucleotides not matched to a gene: 0. Germline loops: CDR1 SGHAT, CDR2 FQNNGV. The CDR3 loop is CASSLTSGRYEQYV. The CDR3 DNA sequence: TGTGCCAGCAGCTTAACTAGCGGGAGGTACGAGCAGTACGTC.

This chain joins TRBV7-2 and TRBJ2-3; 7 nucleotides agree with TRBD1. V shed 6 bases, J shed 5 bases, and the junction held 11 bases outside the gene matches. The CDR3 length is 15 residues. Germline V gene lookup returns CDR1 SGHTA and CDR2 FQGNSA. Here the CDR3 DNA reads TGTGCCAGCAGAACCGGGACAGCACATTTAGATACGCAGTATTTT. It translates to CASRTGTAHLDTQYF.

The chain joins TRBV30 to TRBJ1-4; D possibly corresponds to TRBD1 (6 bases). Trimming pared 5 bases from V and 5 bases from J, leaving 15 bases between. Germline loops: CDR1 GTSNPN, CDR2 SVGIG (reference sequence). The CDR3 loop spans 14 amino acids. DNA for the CDR3: TGTGCCTGGGGGACCGACAGGCCGAATGAAAAACTGTTTTTT. Translation: CAWGTDRPNEKLFF.

The V call is TRBV4-1, the J call TRBJ2-3; unclear D gene. Between the trimmed V and J ends, which lost 0 bases and 1 base, there was a span of 8 bases. This CDR3 has 15 residues. Looked up from germline, CDR1 is MGHRA and CDR2 is YSYEKL. CDR3 DNA: TGCGCCAGCAGCCAAGATCCCGGTCGCACAGATACGCAGTATTTT. Amino acids: CASSQDPGRTDTQYF.

A single count supports this clone. The V and J genes are TRBV19 and TRBJ2-2, with TRBD1 matching 7 bases. Germline values: CDR1 LNHDA, CDR2 SQIVND (reference sequence). Unmatched junction bases numbered 3, after V lost 7 bases and J lost 1 base. The CDR3 runs to 14 residues. The chain's CDR3 is CASTQGVNTGELFF. CDR3 nucleotides: TGTGCCAGTACGCAGGGGGTGAACACCGGGGAGCTGTTTTTT.

The chain links TRBV29-1 to TRBJ2-1, with D maybe TRBD1 (5 bases). The germline gives CDR1 SQVTM, CDR2 ANQGSEA. Trimming cost V 4 bases and J 4 bases, with 14 bases left between them. The CDR3 extends over 14 amino acids. The CDR3 sequence: CSVAQGTTYNEQFF. CDR3 DNA: TGCAGCGTTGCGCAGGGAACAACTTACAATGAGCAGTTCTTC.

V usage is TRBV19 and J usage is TRBJ2-1; TRBD2 matches at 8 bases. The CDR3 loop spans 15 amino acids. Looked up from germline, CDR1 is LNHDA and CDR2 is SQIVND (reference sequence). The V and J ends lost 5 bases and 5 bases, in that order; junction bases with no gene match: 8. CDR3 loop: CASSPWTSPNNEQFF. CDR3 DNA: TGTGCCAGTAGTCCCTGGACTAGCCCGAACAATGAGCAGTTCTTC.

In this sample, this clone turned up once. The rearrangement links TRBV5-1 to TRBJ1-3, with a weak D call TRBD1 (5 bases). Germline CDR1 and CDR2: SGHRS and YFSETQ. The CDR3 spans 16 residues. V was clipped by 4 bases and J by 0 bases, with 14 bases between them. The CDR3 DNA reads TGCGCCAGCAGCCAATATAACAGGAACTCTGGAAACACCATATATTTT. Amino acid sequence: CASSQYNRNSGNTIYF.

The chain combines TRBV18 with TRBJ2-5; tentative D call: TRBD1 (5 bases). This CDR3 has 13 residues. Germline values: CDR1 KGHSH, CDR2 LQKENI. V dropped 6 bases and J dropped 1 base, with 9 bases sitting between them. The CDR3 DNA is TGTGCCAGCTCCCTCAGGGCCCAAGAGACCCAGTACTTC. Amino acids: CASSLRAQETQYF. Based on the CDR3 plus reference TRBV18 and TRBJ2-5, the full variable domain is NAGVMQNPRHLVRRRGQEARLRCSPMKGHSHVYWYRQLPEEGLKFMVYLQKENIIDESGMPKERFSAEFPKEGPSILRIQQVVRGDSAAYFCASSLRAQETQYFGPGTRLLVL.

V and J are TRBV5-1 and TRBJ2-7; 7 bases fit TRBD2. V lost 0 bases and J lost 0; bases outside the gene matches: 6. CDR3 length equals 16 residues. CDR1 is SGHRS and CDR2 is YFSETQ in the germline V gene. CDR3 loop: CASSLGPAGPSYEQYF. CDR3 coding DNA: TGCGCCAGCAGCTTGGGCCCAGCGGGGCCCTCCTACGAGCAGTACTTC.

This chain connects TRBV10-3 to TRBJ1-1; 8 bases line up with TRBD1. The germline V gene has CDR1 ENHRY and CDR2 SYGVKD. After removal of 5 bases from V and 6 bases from J, the junction contained 5 bases not matched to a gene. CDR3 size: 13 residues. The CDR3 nucleotides read TGTGCCATCAGTTTAGGACAGGGCTCTGAAGCTTTCTTT. Protein sequence: CAISLGQGSEAFF.

Only one count was recorded for this clone. The chain recombines TRBV24-1 with TRBJ2-1, with 7 bases that match TRBD1. Unmatched junction bases numbered 7, after V lost 4 bases and J lost 5 bases. Germline assignment: CDR1 KGHDR and CDR2 SFDVKD. The CDR3 has 15 amino acids. DNA of the CDR3: TGTGCCACCAGTGACCGTAGGGACAGCGACAATGAGCAGTTCTTC. It codes for CATSDRRDSDNEQFF.

The J gene is TRBJ2-3, the V gene TRBV7-2; 9 bases match TRBD2. Per germline, CDR1 SGHTA and CDR2 FQGNSA. The trim removed 2 bases at V and 1 base at J, leaving 13 bases unmatched. The CDR3 covers 19 residues. The CDR3: CASSLYYSGGRARTDTQYF. CDR3 coding DNA: TGTGCCAGCAGCTTATACTATTCCGGCGGGAGGGCGCGCACAGATACGCAGTATTTT.

The V call is TRBV24-1, the J call TRBJ2-2, with 8 bases that match TRBD1. Germline V gives CDR1 KGHDR, CDR2 SFDVKD. Trimming removed 0 bases from V and 6 bases from J; junction bases left unmatched: 5. CDR3 size: 16 residues. The DNA of the CDR3 is TGTGCCACCAGTGATTTGTCAGAGACAGGGGCCGGGGAGCTGTTTTTT. This codes for CATSDLSETGAGELFF.

The chain combines TRBV5-1 with TRBJ1-2; D gene unclear. CDR1 and CDR2 (germline): SGHRS, YFSETQ. Trimming stripped 1 base from V and 0 bases from J, with 10 bases between. CDR3 size: 15 residues. Written as DNA, the CDR3 is TGCGCCAGCAGCTTGCAGTCACTAGCTAACTATGGCTACACCTTC. As protein: CASSLQSLANYGYTF.

This clone was observed a handful of times. The CDR3, as DNA: TGTGCCAGCAGCTTAGTTTTCGAGGCGGCGGGTCAGCCCCAGCATTTT. This codes for CASSLVFEAAGQPQHF. This chain links TRBV7-8 with TRBJ1-5; D unresolved. The germline V and J ends were trimmed by 1 base and 6 bases, with 16 bases remaining between them. Germline assignment: CDR1 SGHVS and CDR2 FQNEAQ. The CDR3 is made up of 16 amino acids.

The chain has TRBV19 and TRBJ2-1; TRBD2 matches at 7 bases. Losses at the gene ends were 6 bases for V and 2 bases for J; bases not matched to a gene: 7. The CDR3 extends over 15 amino acids. The germline V gene has CDR1 LNHDA and CDR2 SQIVND (reference sequence). The CDR3 DNA reads TGTGCCAGTAGCCAAAAGGGACTACCCTACAATGAGCAGTTCTTC. Its translation is CASSQKGLPYNEQFF.

V is TRBV14 and J is TRBJ2-5, with D tentatively TRBD1 (5 bases). V shed 0 bases and J shed 4 bases, with 6 bases lying between them. CDR1 is SGHDN and CDR2 is FVKESK in the germline V gene. The CDR3 contains 13 residues. For the CDR3, the DNA is TGTGCCAGCAGCCAAGACAGGGTAGAGACCCAGTACTTC. It encodes CASSQDRVETQYF.

The chain is built from TRBV4-1 and TRBJ2-3; 12 bases map to TRBD1. The CDR3 loop spans 16 amino acids. CDR1 and CDR2 (germline): MGHRA, YSYEKL. V was clipped by 4 bases and J by 6 bases; unmatched bases: 8. The CDR3 here is CASSPWDRGLVDTQYF. For the CDR3, the DNA is TGCGCCAGCAGCCCCTGGGACAGGGGGCTTGTCGATACGCAGTATTTT.